What follows are 15 T cell receptor beta chains derived from one specimen sequenced in a study of response to subunit inactivated influenza vaccine. TCRdb re-derived calls from the RT-PCR reads in MiXCR, one entry per CDR3 protein. The table includes 490,000 or so distinct CDR3 sequences, approximately 7.1% detected once. Sequences were derived from PBMCs from blood, sampled around 25 months after vaccination. Receptor source: a man between 50 and 69 years old who received an inactivated influenza vaccine.

This clonotype was counted many times. This sequence joins TRBV14 and TRBJ2-1; possibly TRBD2 for D (6 bases). Germline CDR1 is SGHDN and CDR2 is FVKESK. The CDR3 runs to 16 residues. The V and J ends lost 3 bases and 7 bases respectively, with 19 bases between them. The CDR3 sequence: CASSQLSGLGWNEQFF. For the CDR3, the DNA is TGTGCCAGCAGCCAGTTAAGCGGGTTGGGATGGAATGAGCAGTTCTTC.

This clonotype was counted between two and nine times. The chain combines TRBV7-9 with TRBJ2-3, with TRBD1 matching 7 bases. Germline CDR1 SEHNR, CDR2 FQNEAQ (reference sequence). With V trimmed by 5 bases and J by 2 bases, 13 bases remained unmatched. There are 17 residues in the CDR3. The CDR3 spells CASSPASTGLSTDTQYF. The CDR3 DNA reads as TGTGCCAGCAGCCCCGCGTCGACAGGGTTATCCACAGATACGCAGTATTTT.

The sample holds a few counts of this clonotype. The V call is TRBV9, the J call TRBJ2-3; 7 bases match TRBD2. The junction had 4 bases not matched to a gene; V was cut back by 0 bases and J by 0 bases. The germline CDR1 and CDR2 sequences are SGDLS and YYNGEE. The CDR3 covers 16 residues. The CDR3 DNA follows: TGTGCCAGCAGCGTAGGGGCTAGCGGTAGCACAGATACGCAGTATTTT. This gives the protein CASSVGASGSTDTQYF.

This clonotype was seen repeatedly, ten times or more. This chain uses TRBV7-9 with TRBJ2-3; D is ambiguous. The germline V gene encodes CDR1 SEHNR and CDR2 FQNEAQ (reference sequence). The CDR3 totals 15 residues. Trimming stripped 0 bases from V and 1 base from J, with 8 bases between. CDR3 sequence (DNA): TGTGCCAGCAGCTTAGCAACGCCCGGCACAGATACGCAGTATTTT. It specifies CASSLATPGTDTQYF.

This clonotype was recorded a few times. This chain links TRBV19 with TRBJ1-1; D is undetermined. The V gene lost 8 bases and the J gene lost 0 bases, with 10 bases spanning the gap. The CDR3 is 13 residues long. Germline V gene lookup returns CDR1 LNHDA and CDR2 SQIVND (reference sequence). The chain's CDR3 is CASRVRLNTEAFF. The CDR3 DNA reads as TGTGCCAGTCGAGTGAGACTGAACACTGAAGCTTTCTTT.

In its sample, this clonotype was seen a few times. This chain links TRBV7-9 with TRBJ2-3; TRBD1 agrees at 8 bases. Unmatched junction bases numbered 7, after V lost 5 bases and J lost 3 bases. This CDR3 is 15 amino acids long. Germline lookup yields CDR1 SEHNR and CDR2 FQNEAQ (reference sequence). The CDR3 loop is CASSLDRVTTDTQYF. The CDR3 region has the DNA TGTGCCAGCAGCCTGGACAGGGTTACGACAGATACGCAGTATTTT.

The chain joins TRBV28 to TRBJ1-2; 9 bases line up with TRBD1. Germline V gives CDR1 MDHEN, CDR2 SYDVKM. Trimming at V came to 9 bases and at J to 3 bases, leaving 11 bases not matched to a gene. The CDR3 length is 15 residues. For the CDR3, the DNA is TGTGCCAGTCAGGAACCGGGACAGGGCTACTATGGCTACACCTTC. This codes for CASQEPGQGYYGYTF.

The sample holds many counts of this clonotype. This sequence joins TRBV29-1 and TRBJ2-7, with TRBD2 matching over 8 bases. Germline trimming cut 7 bases from V and 4 bases from J; bases unmatched to any gene: 6. Germline loops: CDR1 SQVTM, CDR2 ANQGSEA. The CDR3 consists of 12 residues. The CDR3 DNA sequence: TGCAGCGCAGCGGGAGACGGGTACGAGCAGTACTTC. The encoded protein is CSAAGDGYEQYF.

In this sample, this clonotype turned up a few times. Germline is not matched at one junction end, which may reflect a read error. V is TRBV12-3 or TRBV12-4 and J is TRBJ1-2; D unclear. CDR3 length: 11 amino acids. CDR3 loop: CASSRRVMFRF. The CDR3 DNA is TGTGCCAGCAGTCGGCGGGTGATGTTCAGATTC.

This clonotype occurred many times. The chain employs TRBV29-1 and TRBJ1-6, with no clear D. The V end lost 4 bases, the J end lost 6 bases, and 7 bases lay between the germline ends. The CDR3 is 12 amino acids. The germline V gene encodes CDR1 SQVTM and CDR2 ANQGSEA. CDR3 region: CSVGSGNSPLHF. The CDR3 DNA follows: TGCAGCGTTGGTTCGGGTAATTCACCCCTCCACTTT.

There are a few counts of this clonotype. The gene calls are TRBV5-1 and TRBJ2-7; TRBD2 matches 14 bases. The trim removed 4 bases at V and 6 bases at J, leaving 6 bases unmatched. CDR3 length equals 15 residues. Germline CDR1 and CDR2: SGHRS and YFSETQ. For the CDR3, the DNA is TGCGCCAGCAGCGCCACCGGGACTAGCGGGAGCGAGCAGTACTTC. Translated, it gives CASSATGTSGSEQYF.

V usage is TRBV5-4 and J usage is TRBJ1-1; possible D gene TRBD1, 6 bases. Between the trimmed V and J ends, which lost 5 bases and 0 bases, there was a span of 8 bases. The germline CDR1 and CDR2 sequences are SGHNT and YYREEE (reference sequence). The CDR3 is made up of 13 amino acids. The CDR3 bases are TGTGCCAGCAGAGGGGGACTGAACACTGAAGCTTTCTTT. Amino acid sequence: CASRGGLNTEAFF.

In its sample, this clonotype was seen a few times. This sequence joins TRBV12-3 or TRBV12-4 and TRBJ1-2; D unclear. The germline V and J ends were trimmed by 3 bases and 4 bases, with 15 bases remaining between them. This CDR3 contains 15 residues. Here the CDR3 reads CASSFSAGAGYGYTF. Written as DNA, the CDR3 is TGTGCCAGCAGTTTTTCGGCGGGCGCGGGCTATGGCTACACCTTC.

This chain's CDR3 is CSAWENTEAFF. The CDR3 coding sequence is TGCAGTGCTTGGGAGAACACTGAAGCTTTCTTT. The chain carries TRBV20-1 and TRBJ1-1; D not resolved. CDR1 is DFQATT, CDR2 SNEGSKA, per germline (reference sequence). Trimming removed 5 bases at V and 1 base at J, with 5 bases between. The CDR3 runs to 11 residues.

The genes are TRBV7-9 and TRBJ2-4, with a tentative D call TRBD1 (5 bases). This CDR3 region has 15 residues. Trimming cost V 2 bases and J 6 bases, with 14 bases left between them. Looked up from germline, CDR1 is SEHNR and CDR2 is FQNEAQ (reference sequence). Here the CDR3 reads CASSLSPKTANIQYF. DNA for the CDR3: TGTGCCAGCAGCTTATCACCGAAGACAGCAAACATTCAGTACTTC.